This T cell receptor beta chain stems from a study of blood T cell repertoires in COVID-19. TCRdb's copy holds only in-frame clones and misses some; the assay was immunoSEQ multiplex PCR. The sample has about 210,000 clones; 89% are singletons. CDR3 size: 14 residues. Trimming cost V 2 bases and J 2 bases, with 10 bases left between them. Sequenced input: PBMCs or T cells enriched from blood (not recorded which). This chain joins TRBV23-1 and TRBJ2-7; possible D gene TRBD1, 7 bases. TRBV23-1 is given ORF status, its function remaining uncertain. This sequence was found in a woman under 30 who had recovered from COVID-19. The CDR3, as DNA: TGCGCCAGCAGTCAAGCGGGACAGACCTACGAGCAGTACTTC. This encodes CASSQAGQTYEQYF.